The 14 T cell receptor beta chains in this list originate from one sample, sequenced in a study of technical replicates of blood from several donors. The protocol was immunoSEQ multiplex PCR, while the TCRdb copy is restricted to in-frame clones and leaves out a portion. The sample includes over 55,000 clones, 75% to 90% seen only once; the top ten take 5.1%. Source material: PBMCs. The receptors stem from a human donor in good health. Some clones in this sample may be carry-over from other donors' samples.

The chain combines TRBV6-5 with TRBJ1-4, with unresolved D. From germline, CDR1 is MNHEY and CDR2 SVGAGI. V shed 0 bases and J shed 7 bases, with 12 bases lying between them. The CDR3 runs to 15 residues. Here the CDR3 DNA reads TGTGCCAGCAGTTACTCGATGGGAAGCGGTGAAAAACTGTTTTTT. Residues: CASSYSMGSGEKLFF.

V and J are TRBV2 and TRBJ1-1; 10 positions match TRBD1. V lost 6 bases, J lost 5 bases, and 6 bases stayed unmatched. Per the germline V gene, CDR1 is SNHLY and CDR2 is FYNNEI. The CDR3 is made up of 14 amino acids. The CDR3 reads CASSGDRGRTEAFF. CDR3 sequence (DNA): TGTGCCAGCAGCGGGGACAGGGGACGGACTGAAGCTTTCTTT.

The chain links TRBV7-2 to TRBJ2-2, with D maybe TRBD2 (7 bases). V lost 8 bases and J 0 bases, leaving 22 bases between the germline ends. The CDR3 spans 18 residues. Germline V gives CDR1 SGHTA, CDR2 FQGNSA. The CDR3 here is CASSLRWGLAANTGELFF. The CDR3 nucleotides read TGTGCCAGCTCCCTACGGTGGGGGCTAGCGGCGAACACCGGGGAGCTGTTTTTT.

The rearrangement uses TRBV7-2 and TRBJ2-3, with 7 bases aligning to TRBD1. The CDR3 contains 15 residues. CDR1 SGHTA and CDR2 FQGNSA come from the germline V gene. With 1 base clipped from V and 2 bases from J, the junction kept 3 bases outside the gene matches. The CDR3: CASSLVGQATDTQYF. CDR3 nucleotides: TGTGCCAGCAGCTTAGTAGGACAGGCCACAGATACGCAGTATTTT.

The V call is TRBV5-4, the J call TRBJ1-2, with a tentative D call TRBD1 (6 bases). V lost 5 bases and J lost 4, with 12 bases in between. The CDR3 has 13 amino acids. Germline V gives CDR1 SGHNT, CDR2 YYREEE (reference sequence). The CDR3: CASRWDNGYGYTF. The CDR3 coding sequence is TGTGCCAGCAGATGGGACAACGGCTATGGCTACACCTTC.

The chain recombines TRBV18 with TRBJ1-5, with a possible D match to TRBD1 (6 bases). Trimming cost V 5 bases and J 9 bases, with 11 bases left between them. The CDR3 sequence is 12 residues long. Looked up from germline, CDR1 is KGHSH and CDR2 is LQKENI. The CDR3 region has the DNA TGTGCCAGCTCAGGAGACAGGCCGCCCCAGCATTTT. As protein: CASSGDRPPQHF.

This clone was detected a few times. The V call is TRBV5-6, the J call TRBJ1-1; D is perhaps TRBD1 (6 bases). Looked up from germline, CDR1 is SGHDT and CDR2 is YYEEEE. The CDR3 is made up of 16 amino acids. V lost 2 bases and J lost 2, with 16 bases in between. CDR3 bases: TGTGCCAGCAGCTTTTACCAACCGGGACACAACACTGAAGCTTTCTTT. It is translated as CASSFYQPGHNTEAFF. The full variable domain, its missing parts supplied by reference TRBV5-6 and TRBJ1-1, is DAGVTQSPTHLIKTRGQQVTLRCSPKSGHDTVSWYQQALGQGPQFIFQYYEEEERQRGNFPDRFSGHQFPNYSSELNVNALLLGDSALYLCASSFYQPGHNTEAFFGQGTRLTVV.

This clone was recorded only once. The chain uses TRBV9 and TRBJ2-3; 9 nucleotides line up with TRBD2. The CDR3 extends over 16 amino acids. Trimming at V came to 4 bases and at J to 6 bases, leaving 12 bases not matched to a gene. Germline V gene sequence: CDR1 SGDLS, CDR2 YYNGEE. CDR3 sequence reads: CASSPLGVAGVDTQYF. The CDR3 DNA is TGTGCCAGCAGCCCCCTGGGGGTAGCGGGGGTGGATACGCAGTATTTT.

The chain links TRBV7-9 to TRBJ2-5; 10 bases match TRBD2. CDR1 SEHNR and CDR2 FQNEAQ come from the germline V gene (reference sequence). This CDR3 spans 15 amino acids. With V trimmed by 2 bases and J by 7 bases, 7 bases remained unmatched. The CDR3 region has the DNA TGTGCCAGCAGCTTAAGGAGCGGGGGGGCAGGGACCCAGTACTTC. Translated, it gives CASSLRSGGAGTQYF.

CDR3 loop: CASSSTSGGLADTQYF. The CDR3 DNA sequence: TGCGCCAGCAGCTCGACTAGCGGGGGATTGGCAGATACGCAGTATTTT. The chain links TRBV5-1 to TRBJ2-3, with 12 bases lining up with TRBD2. Per the germline V gene, CDR1 is SGHRS and CDR2 is YFSETQ. V trimming: 3 bases; J trimming: 4 bases; junction bases outside the gene matches: 6. The CDR3 consists of 16 residues.

The rearrangement uses TRBV18 and TRBJ2-7; 9 bases agree with TRBD1. Per the germline V gene, CDR1 is KGHSH and CDR2 is LQKENI. The CDR3 loop spans 16 amino acids. The trim removed 3 bases at V and 4 bases at J, leaving 10 bases unmatched. CDR3 DNA sequence: TGTGCCAGCTCACCTCAAACCGGGACAGGGTCTTACGAGCAGTACTTC. It specifies CASSPQTGTGSYEQYF.

The chain carries TRBV7-2 and TRBJ2-2; D is ambiguous. This CDR3 contains 17 residues. The V end was cut by 0 bases, the J end by 5 bases, with 16 bases between. Germline assignment: CDR1 SGHTA and CDR2 FQGNSA. CDR3 coding DNA: TGTGCCAGCAGCTTAGCGCCTAGGCCTTACGGAACCGGGGAGCTGTTTTTT. Translation gives CASSLAPRPYGTGELFF.

The V gene is TRBV9, the J gene TRBJ2-7; 11 nucleotides match TRBD2. The V gene's germline CDR1 is SGDLS and CDR2 YYNGEE. This CDR3 has 15 residues. V dropped 2 bases and J dropped 3; count of bases not matched to a gene: 4. In DNA form, the CDR3 reads TGTGCCAGCAGCGTCGGGACTAGCGGATTCTACGAGCAGTACTTC. Its protein product is CASSVGTSGFYEQYF.

The V gene is TRBV7-2, the J gene TRBJ1-1; D not certain. The length of the CDR3 is 16 residues. Germline V gene lookup returns CDR1 SGHTA and CDR2 FQGNSA. Trimming left V 3 bases short and J 2 bases short, with 16 bases between. CDR3 sequence (DNA): TGTGCCAGCAGCTTGTGGGTAGTAGGAGCTAACACTGAAGCTTTCTTT. Protein: CASSLWVVGANTEAFF.